This TCR beta chain was observed in a study of blood T cell repertoires in COVID-19. Study-wide context: COVID-19 samples from acute and convalescent phases originated in the United States, Italy and Spain. Nucleic acid was either cDNA or gDNA, and it came from T cells, B-cell-depleted T cells, or PBMCs.

Only in-frame clones appear in the TCRdb table, and some are missing; sequencing was by immunoSEQ multiplex PCR. Of 150,000 to 200,000 clones in the sample, more than 80% are singletons; the top ten hold 9.5% to 15%. One Seattle source followed patients from active infection through their disease course. Germline assignment: CDR1 SNHLY and CDR2 FYNNEI. The CDR3 is 14 amino acids. V was pared by 3 bases and J by 7 bases, with 6 bases of the junction left unmatched. The V gene is TRBV2, the J gene TRBJ2-1; TRBD2 matches at 7 bases. The receptor comes from a woman aged 80 or older with COVID-19, enrolled during active disease. The sequenced sample was peripheral blood. This chain's CDR3 is CASSDAGARNEQFF. As DNA, the CDR3 is TGTGCCAGCAGTGACGCGGGAGCAAGGAATGAGCAGTTCTTC.